These 26 T cell receptor beta chains came from one sample sequenced in a study of shared clonotypes between healthy human individuals (dated by TCRdb to the early 2020s). To prepare the library, the immunoSEQ multiplex PCR assay was applied. The table was pulled from immuneACCESS by TCRdb, which kept in-frame rearrangements only. Such tables lose some clones; where checked, under half of the loss comes from unresolved V genes, and the rest has no known cause. The sample has about 1.5 million clones on record, 95% to 99% of them singletons. The top ten hold about 0.42% of the sample. Sequenced: naive CD4+ T cells sorted from blood. The cell subset or site label for this specimen denotes: CD45RA+ positively selected. These receptors all come from a man under 40 in good health.

CDR3 sequence reads: CASSVGLAGGQETQYF. CDR3 sequence (DNA): TGTGCCAGCAGTGTAGGACTAGCGGGAGGACAAGAGACCCAGTACTTC. The chain carries TRBV6-1 and TRBJ2-5; 14 positions agree with TRBD2. Germline V CDR1 and CDR2: MNHNS, SASEGT. The CDR3 covers 16 residues. The V gene end was trimmed by 4 bases and the J gene end by 2 bases; junction bases not matched to a gene: 3.

The CDR3 sequence: CASSLVSMGYDRGEQYF. In DNA, the CDR3 is TGCGCCAGCAGCTTGGTCTCAATGGGCTACGACAGGGGCGAGCAGTACTTC. The chain recombines TRBV5-1 with TRBJ2-7; 8 bases agree with TRBD1. The CDR3 sequence is 17 residues long. In germline, CDR1 is SGHRS, CDR2 YFSETQ. With 0 bases clipped from V and 6 bases from J, the junction kept 14 bases outside the gene matches.

V gene TRBV14 combines with J gene TRBJ2-5; D perhaps matches TRBD2 (5 bases). CDR3 length: 15 amino acids. Germline CDR1 and CDR2: SGHDN and FVKESK. V was pared by 4 bases and J by 4 bases, with 16 bases between. The CDR3 spells CASSPPGSEGETQYF. As DNA, the CDR3 is TGTGCCAGCAGCCCTCCTGGGAGCGAGGGAGAGACCCAGTACTTC.

CDR3 in DNA: TGTGCCAGTAGTACATCAGGGCTCGGGAACACTGAAGCTTTCTTT. It encodes CASSTSGLGNTEAFF. This chain links TRBV19 with TRBJ1-1, with D possibly being TRBD1 (5 bases). The germline V and J ends were trimmed by 4 bases and 1 base, with 13 bases remaining between them. Germline CDR1 reads LNHDA; CDR2 reads SQIVND (reference sequence). The CDR3 sequence is 15 residues long.

CDR3 sequence: CASSSQPDSYNEQFF. CDR3 in DNA: TGCGCCAGCAGCTCCCAACCCGACAGTTACAATGAGCAGTTCTTC. V usage is TRBV5-1 and J usage is TRBJ2-1; tentative D call: TRBD1 (5 bases). In germline, CDR1 is SGHRS, CDR2 YFSETQ. There are 15 residues in the CDR3. The V gene lost 3 bases and the J gene lost 4 bases, with 14 bases spanning the gap.

The J gene is TRBJ2-2, the V gene TRBV5-1; D is ambiguous. The germline V and J ends were trimmed by 0 bases and 0 bases, with 12 bases remaining between them. The CDR3 spans 17 residues. CDR1 is SGHRS, CDR2 YFSETQ, per germline. CDR3 loop: CASSLVTMTANTGELFF. CDR3 nucleotide sequence: TGCGCCAGCAGCTTGGTCACAATGACTGCGAACACCGGGGAGCTGTTTTTT.

CDR3 sequence: CASTRARRGPLQETQYF. CDR3 nucleotide sequence: TGCGCCAGCACCCGGGCTCGGAGGGGGCCCCTGCAAGAGACCCAGTACTTC. This rearrangement joins TRBV5-1 to TRBJ2-5; the D gene is possibly TRBD1 (7 bases). V was pared by 6 bases and J by 2 bases, with 23 bases between. The germline gives CDR1 SGHRS, CDR2 YFSETQ. This CDR3 spans 17 amino acids.

This sequence joins TRBV11-2 and TRBJ2-5; possibly TRBD2 for D (6 bases). CDR3 length equals 16 residues. Per the germline V gene, CDR1 is SGHAT and CDR2 is FQNNGV. V was pared by 1 base and J by 2 bases, with 14 bases between. This CDR3 reads CASSLVWASAQETQYF. CDR3 sequence (DNA): TGTGCCAGCAGCTTAGTGTGGGCTAGCGCGCAAGAGACCCAGTACTTC.

The chain carries TRBV11-2 and TRBJ2-7; D not resolved. The CDR3 extends over 11 amino acids. Germline CDR1 SGHAT, CDR2 FQNNGV. Trimming removed 2 bases at V and 6 bases at J, with 5 bases between. CDR3 in DNA: TGTGCCAGCAGCTTAAAGAGCGAGCAGTACTTC. Its translation is CASSLKSEQYF.

The rearrangement uses TRBV13 and TRBJ2-7, with no clear D. The CDR3 length is 13 residues. The ends were cut back, 2 bases at V and 2 bases at J, with 7 bases in the middle. Germline V gene data show CDR1 as PRHDT and CDR2 as FYEKMQ (reference sequence). CDR3 residues: CASSLPPPYEQYF. In DNA form, the CDR3 reads TGTGCCAGCAGCTTACCCCCCCCCTACGAGCAGTACTTC.

This chain connects TRBV7-9 to TRBJ1-1; the match to TRBD1 covers 8 bases. The CDR3 covers 15 residues. The germline CDR1 and CDR2 sequences are SEHNR and FQNEAQ (reference sequence). V lost 5 bases and J lost 1; bases outside the gene matches: 6. CDR3 loop: CASSPRTGRNTEAFF. DNA of the CDR3: TGTGCCAGCAGCCCGAGGACAGGGAGGAACACTGAAGCTTTCTTT.

This clone occurred once. This chain links TRBV4-2 with TRBJ2-1; D tentatively reads TRBD1 or TRBD2 (5 bases each). Germline lookup yields CDR1 LGHNA and CDR2 YNFKEQ. Trimming cost V 1 base and J 2 bases, with 18 bases left between them. CDR3 length equals 18 residues. CDR3 bases: TGTGCCAGCAGCCAAGGGGGCTTCGGGGACCGGGCCTACAATGAGCAGTTCTTC. Its translation: CASSQGGFGDRAYNEQFF.

The chain links TRBV11-2 to TRBJ1-2, with 9 bases aligning to TRBD1. The CDR3 runs to 13 residues. V was pared by 8 bases and J by 5 bases, with 6 bases of the junction left unmatched. Per germline, CDR1 SGHAT and CDR2 FQNNGV. CDR3 region: CASGTGNVYGYTF. As DNA, the CDR3 is TGTGCCAGCGGGACAGGGAATGTATATGGCTACACCTTC.

In this sample, this clone turned up once. V gene TRBV27 combines with J gene TRBJ1-4, with unresolved D. CDR1 is MNHEY and CDR2 is SMNVEV in the germline V gene (reference sequence). The CDR3 is made up of 15 amino acids. Trimming took off 5 bases at V and 8 bases at J, with 18 bases between the two ends. DNA for the CDR3: TGTGCCAGCAGTCCCCGAACCTCCCGTGGGGAAAAACTGTTTTTT. This sequence encodes CASSPRTSRGEKLFF.

The chain links TRBV27 to TRBJ2-5, with D maybe TRBD2 (6 bases). Germline V gives CDR1 MNHEY, CDR2 SMNVEV (reference sequence). The V gene lost 6 bases and the J gene lost 0 bases, with 17 bases spanning the gap. The CDR3 spans 16 residues. The CDR3 coding sequence is TGTGCCAGCAGCCCTTTCATGACTAGGTACCAAGAGACCCAGTACTTC. Translation: CASSPFMTRYQETQYF.

The gene calls are TRBV6-5 and TRBJ2-7; 9 nucleotides line up with TRBD1. Germline loops: CDR1 MNHEY, CDR2 SVGAGI. The J segment lost 1 base and the V segment lost 6 bases, leaving 7 bases of the junction unmatched. This CDR3 spans 15 amino acids. The CDR3 region has the DNA TGTGCCAGCAGAAAGAAACAGGGGGCTTCCTACGAGCAGTACTTC. Its translation is CASRKKQGASYEQYF.

The gene calls are TRBV10-3 and TRBJ2-1; D unresolved. This CDR3 has 11 amino acids. Germline CDR1 reads ENHRY; CDR2 reads SYGVKD. Trimming removed 3 bases from V and 7 bases from J, with 4 bases in between. CDR3 protein: CAISDINEQFF. CDR3 DNA sequence: TGTGCCATCAGTGACATTAATGAGCAGTTCTTC.

The chain's CDR3 is CASSYEMTDTQYF. The CDR3 bases are TGTGCCAGCAGCTATGAGATGACAGATACGCAGTATTTT. The chain is built from TRBV7-3 and TRBJ2-3; no clear D. V was clipped by 4 bases and J by 3 bases, with 8 bases between them. Germline CDR1 SGHTA, CDR2 FQGTGA. The CDR3 covers 13 residues.

This clone was detected once. The chain employs TRBV19 and TRBJ2-1; 10 bases fit TRBD2. This CDR3 is built from 14 residues. The J segment lost 8 bases and the V segment lost 2 bases, leaving 3 bases of the junction unmatched. The germline V gene has CDR1 LNHDA and CDR2 SQIVND (reference sequence). The chain's CDR3 is CASSISLAGDEQFF. CDR3 nucleotides: TGTGCCAGTAGTATATCCCTAGCGGGAGATGAGCAGTTCTTC.

The rearrangement joins TRBV9 to TRBJ2-7; 11 bases are a match to TRBD2. V lost 1 base to trimming and J lost 7 bases; unmatched junction nucleotides: 7. Looked up from germline, CDR1 is SGDLS and CDR2 is YYNGEE. The CDR3 contains 15 residues. CDR3 in DNA: TGTGCCAGCAGCGTATATGGACTAGCGGGTGGAGAGCAGTACTTC. As protein: CASSVYGLAGGEQYF.

CDR3 in DNA: TGTGCCGCGCGGCAGAGCAATCAGCCCCAGCATTTT. Its translation is CAARQSNQPQHF. The chain uses TRBV6-1 and TRBJ1-5, with D unresolved. Germline V gene lookup returns CDR1 MNHNS and CDR2 SASEGT. V was trimmed by 11 bases and J by 1 base, leaving 9 bases between them. There are 12 residues in the CDR3.

This chain uses TRBV28 with TRBJ2-7; 7 bases agree with TRBD1. With V trimmed by 4 bases and J by 3 bases, 9 bases remained unmatched. The CDR3 spans 15 residues. The germline gives CDR1 MDHEN, CDR2 SYDVKM. This CDR3 is CASSSSQGFLYEQYF. The CDR3 nucleotides read TGTGCCAGCAGTTCCTCACAGGGGTTTCTCTACGAGCAGTACTTC.

This chain connects TRBV9 to TRBJ2-7, with TRBD1 identical over 12 bases. There are 14 residues in the CDR3. Germline-derived CDR1 and CDR2 are SGDLS and YYNGEE. With 3 bases clipped from V and 6 bases from J, the junction kept 4 bases outside the gene matches. This chain's CDR3 is CASSAGQGAAEQYF. As DNA, the CDR3 is TGTGCCAGCAGCGCGGGACAGGGGGCGGCCGAGCAGTACTTC.

The V call is TRBV20-1, the J call TRBJ2-7; D gene ambiguous. Per the germline V gene, CDR1 is DFQATT and CDR2 is SNEGSKA (reference sequence). The CDR3 totals 10 residues. The ends were cut back, 3 bases at V and 7 bases at J, with 7 bases in the middle. The CDR3 DNA reads as TGCAGTGCTAGCCTGAAGGAGCAGTACTTC. Translating it yields CSASLKEQYF.

The chain joins TRBV6-6 to TRBJ2-1; maybe TRBD2 (6 bases). The CDR3 has 12 amino acids. The V end was cut by 6 bases, the J end by 7 bases, with 10 bases between. Looked up from germline, CDR1 is MNHNY and CDR2 is SVGAGI (reference sequence). CDR3 in amino acids: CASSGSGNEQFF. The CDR3 coding sequence is TGTGCCAGCAGCGGGAGCGGAAATGAGCAGTTCTTC.

Remarks on this clone: This same CDR3 is encoded by further DNA sequences in the sample. The rearrangement links TRBV7-9 to TRBJ1-1; D not resolved. The CDR3 runs to 13 residues. Germline values: CDR1 SEHNR, CDR2 FQNEAQ (reference sequence). V lost 1 base and J 1 base, leaving 4 bases between the germline ends. CDR3: CASSLVANTEAFF. As DNA, the CDR3 is TGTGCCAGCAGCTTAGTTGCGAACACTGAAGCTTTCTTT.